The TCR beta chain under discussion was sequenced for a study of T-cell memory formation after mild COVID-19. The study's findings and limits: There was no confirmation that second-wave clones peaking on day 37 were SARS-CoV-2 specific. Those CD4+ clones that contracted were mainly in CM and EM (CD8+ ones in EMRA). Whereas later expanders leaned CD4+, clones contracting day 15 to 85 showed a balanced CD4/CD8 makeup.

As concerns this clonotype: What it binds is unknown.

Germline CDR1 SGHTA, CDR2 FQGNSA. V gave up 0 bases and J gave up 6 bases, with 11 bases separating them. The CDR3 contains 14 residues. Using constant-segment primers, 5'RACE produced TCR alpha and TCR beta cDNA libraries carrying sample barcodes and UMIs. A single record per CDR3 protein comes from TCRdb applying MiXCR to the 5' RACE reads. The table lists around 250,000 distinct CDR3 sequences, around 10% of them singletons. The chain recombines TRBV7-2 with TRBJ1-1, with D possibly being TRBD1 (5 bases). Sequenced input: PBMCs or a T cell subset sorted from them (not recorded which). This clonotype was sampled from a man in his late teens or twenties who had mild COVID-19 (a few samples of this study predate the infection). Cell type and time point are not known. CDR3 region: CASSLALRGSEAFF. DNA for the CDR3: TGTGCCAGCAGCTTAGCGCTGAGGGGCTCTGAAGCTTTCTTT.